Below, one T cell receptor beta chain is given with its context. Its cognate antigen is unknown. The unexposed donors gave CD4+ T cells in about 2011-2018, prior to COVID-19. The cells were cultured for around ten days before CD4+ T cells were isolated. The data are from a study of CD4 T cells in relation to SARS-CoV-2 and coronaviruses. V was pared by 10 bases and J by 4 bases, with 8 bases of the junction left unmatched. The germline V gene has CDR1 LNHDA and CDR2 SQIVND (reference sequence). The CDR3 length is 14 residues. Sequencing used immunoSEQ multiplex PCR; TCRdb keeps in-frame clones, though not all of them. The sample gives under 25,000 clones, around three quarters of which show up once; approximately 13% is in the top ten.

The chain recombines TRBV19 with TRBJ1-2; 11 bases align to TRBD1. The sequence derives from a human donor in good health. The sequencing input was CD4+ T cells from PBMCs, cultured in vitro. CDR3 residues: CATTSGTGGYGYTF. The CDR3 nucleotides read TGTGCCACCACCTCCGGGACAGGGGGCTATGGCTACACCTTC.